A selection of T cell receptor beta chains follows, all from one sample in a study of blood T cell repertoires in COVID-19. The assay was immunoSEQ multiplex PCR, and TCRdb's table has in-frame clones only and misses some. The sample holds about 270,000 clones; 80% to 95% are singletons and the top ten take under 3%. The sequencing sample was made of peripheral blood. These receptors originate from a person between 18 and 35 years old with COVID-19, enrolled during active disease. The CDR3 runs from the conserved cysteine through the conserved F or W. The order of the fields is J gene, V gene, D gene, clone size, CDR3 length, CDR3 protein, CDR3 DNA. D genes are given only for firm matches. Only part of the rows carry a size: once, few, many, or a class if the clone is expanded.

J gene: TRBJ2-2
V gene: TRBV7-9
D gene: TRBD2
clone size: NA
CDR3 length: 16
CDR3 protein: CASSSAGVINTGELFF
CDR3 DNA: TGTGCCAGCAGCTCAGCGGGAGTGATTAACACCGGGGAGCTGTTTTTT

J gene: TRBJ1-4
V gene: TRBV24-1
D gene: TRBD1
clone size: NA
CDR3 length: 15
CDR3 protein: CATSDARTGDEKLFF
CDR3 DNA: TGTGCCACCAGTGATGCCCGGACAGGGGATGAAAAACTGTTTTTT

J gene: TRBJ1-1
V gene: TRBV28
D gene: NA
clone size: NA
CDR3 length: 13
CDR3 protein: CASSPGGNTEAFF
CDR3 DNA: TGTGCCAGCAGCCCCGGAGGGAACACTGAAGCTTTCTTT

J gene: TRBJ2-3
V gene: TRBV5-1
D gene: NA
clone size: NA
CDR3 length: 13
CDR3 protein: CASQSLAGDTQYF
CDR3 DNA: TGCGCCTCTCAGTCTCTCGCGGGGGATACGCAGTATTTT

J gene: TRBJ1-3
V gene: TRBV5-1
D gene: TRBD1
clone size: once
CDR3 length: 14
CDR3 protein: CASSLGTGGNTIYF
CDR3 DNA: TGCGCCAGCAGCCTGGGGACAGGGGGAAACACCATATATTTT

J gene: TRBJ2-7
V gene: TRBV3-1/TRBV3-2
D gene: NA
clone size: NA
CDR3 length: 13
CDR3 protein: CASSPGATYEQYF
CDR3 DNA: TGTGCCAGCAGCCCGGGTGCAACCTACGAGCAGTACTTC

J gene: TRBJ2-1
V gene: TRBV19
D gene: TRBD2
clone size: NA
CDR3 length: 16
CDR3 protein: CASSIDWASGNYEQFF
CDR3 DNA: TGTGCCAGTAGTATAGATTGGGCTAGCGGGAACTATGAGCAGTTCTTC

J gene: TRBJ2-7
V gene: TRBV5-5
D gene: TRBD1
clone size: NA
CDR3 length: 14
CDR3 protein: CASSLGQGYYEQYF
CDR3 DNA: TGTGCCAGCAGCCTCGGACAGGGTTATTACGAGCAGTACTTC

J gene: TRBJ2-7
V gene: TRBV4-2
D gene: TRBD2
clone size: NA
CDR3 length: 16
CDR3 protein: CASSQYGTSGTYEQYF
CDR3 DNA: TGTGCCAGCAGCCAGTACGGGACTAGCGGCACCTACGAGCAGTACTTC

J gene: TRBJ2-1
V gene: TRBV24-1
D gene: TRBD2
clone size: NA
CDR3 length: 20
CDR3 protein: CATSDLGGGTSGSALNEQFF
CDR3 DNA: TGTGCCACCAGTGATTTGGGGGGAGGGACTAGCGGGAGTGCACTCAATGAGCAGTTCTTC

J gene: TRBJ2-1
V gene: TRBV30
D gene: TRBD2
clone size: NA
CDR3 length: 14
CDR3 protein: CAWSSKRGYNEQFF
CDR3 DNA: TGTGCCTGGAGTAGTAAGCGGGGGTACAATGAGCAGTTCTTC

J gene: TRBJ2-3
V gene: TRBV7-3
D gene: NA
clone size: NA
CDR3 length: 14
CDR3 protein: CASSLSRVSDTQYF
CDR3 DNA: TGTGCCAGCAGCTTATCTCGGGTTTCGGATACGCAGTATTTT

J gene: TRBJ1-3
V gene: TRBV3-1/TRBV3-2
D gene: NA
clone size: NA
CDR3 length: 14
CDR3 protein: CASSHLGDTDTIYF
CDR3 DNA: TGTGCCAGCAGCCACCTCGGGGATACAGACACCATATATTTT

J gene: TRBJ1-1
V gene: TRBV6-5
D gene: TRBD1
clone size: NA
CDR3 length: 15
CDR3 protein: CASSKTGGRNTEAFF
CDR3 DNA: TGTGCCAGCAGTAAGACAGGGGGCAGGAACACTGAAGCTTTCTTT

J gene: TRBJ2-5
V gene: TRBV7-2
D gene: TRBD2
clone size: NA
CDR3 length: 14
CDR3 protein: CASSFSGRTETQYF
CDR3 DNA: TGTGCCAGCAGCTTTAGCGGGAGGACAGAGACCCAGTACTTC

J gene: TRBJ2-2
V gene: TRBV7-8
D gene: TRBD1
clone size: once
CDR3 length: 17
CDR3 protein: CASSLGDRVKLAGELFF
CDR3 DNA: TGTGCCAGCAGCTTAGGGGACAGGGTTAAATTAGCCGGGGAGCTGTTTTTT

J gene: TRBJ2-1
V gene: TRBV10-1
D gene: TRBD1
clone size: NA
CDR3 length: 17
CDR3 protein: CASSESAGQGARDEQFF
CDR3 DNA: TGCGCCAGCAGTGAGTCGGCGGGACAGGGGGCGCGGGATGAGCAGTTCTTC

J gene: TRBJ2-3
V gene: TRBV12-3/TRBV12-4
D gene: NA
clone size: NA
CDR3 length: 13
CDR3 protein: CASSLGDLDTQYF
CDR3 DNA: TGTGCCAGCAGTTTAGGCGATTTAGATACGCAGTATTTT

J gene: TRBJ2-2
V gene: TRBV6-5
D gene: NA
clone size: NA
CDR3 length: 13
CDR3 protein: CASQTGTAGELFF
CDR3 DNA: TGTGCCAGCCAGACAGGAACCGCCGGGGAGCTGTTTTTT

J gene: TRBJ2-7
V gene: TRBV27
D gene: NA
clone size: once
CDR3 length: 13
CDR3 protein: CASSSLSLYEQYF
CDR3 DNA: TGTGCCAGCAGTTCCCTTAGCCTCTACGAGCAGTACTTC

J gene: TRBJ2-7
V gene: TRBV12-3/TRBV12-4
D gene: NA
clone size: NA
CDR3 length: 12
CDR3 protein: CASSFRRHEQYF
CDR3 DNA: TGTGCCAGCAGTTTTCGGAGGCACGAGCAGTACTTC

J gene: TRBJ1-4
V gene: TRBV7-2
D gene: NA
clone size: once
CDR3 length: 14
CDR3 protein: CASRPGSTNEKLFF
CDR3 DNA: TGTGCCAGCAGACCGGGATCCACTAATGAAAAACTGTTTTTT

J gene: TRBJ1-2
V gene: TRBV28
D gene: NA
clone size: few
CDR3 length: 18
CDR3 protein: CASSTINIRQSGDYGYTF
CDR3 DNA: TGTGCCAGCAGTACAATAAACATCCGACAATCAGGGGACTATGGCTACACCTTC

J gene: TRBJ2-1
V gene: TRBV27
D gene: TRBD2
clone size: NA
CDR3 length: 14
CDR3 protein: CASSLREGINEQFF
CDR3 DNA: TGTGCCAGCAGTTTAAGGGAGGGGATCAATGAGCAGTTCTTC

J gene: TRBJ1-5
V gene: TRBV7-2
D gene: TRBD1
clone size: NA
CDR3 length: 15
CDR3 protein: CASSLFGQGMQPQHF
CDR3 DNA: TGTGCCAGCAGCTTATTCGGACAGGGGATGCAGCCCCAGCATTTT

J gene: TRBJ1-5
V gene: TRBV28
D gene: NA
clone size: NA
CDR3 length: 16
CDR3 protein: CASSPRLRGPHQPQHF
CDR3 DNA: TGTGCCAGCAGTCCGAGGCTCAGGGGCCCCCATCAGCCCCAGCATTTT

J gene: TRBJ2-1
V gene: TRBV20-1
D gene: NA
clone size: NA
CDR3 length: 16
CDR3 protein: CSASYAQGKGYNEQFF
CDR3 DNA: TGCAGTGCTAGTTACGCTCAGGGGAAGGGGTACAATGAGCAGTTCTTC

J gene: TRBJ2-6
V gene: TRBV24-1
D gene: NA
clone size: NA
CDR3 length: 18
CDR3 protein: CATSDFRDTSSGANVLTF
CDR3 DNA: TGTGCCACCAGTGATTTCCGGGACACCTCCTCTGGGGCCAACGTCCTGACTTTC

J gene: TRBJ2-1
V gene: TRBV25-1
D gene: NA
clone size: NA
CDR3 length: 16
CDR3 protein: CASSEYFTGSDNEQFF
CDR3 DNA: TGTGCCAGCAGTGAATATTTCACAGGGTCCGACAATGAGCAGTTCTTC

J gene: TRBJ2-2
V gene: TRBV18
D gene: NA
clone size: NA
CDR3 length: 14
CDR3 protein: CASSPDRNTGELFF
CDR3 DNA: TGTGCCAGCTCACCCGACAGGAACACCGGGGAGCTGTTTTTT

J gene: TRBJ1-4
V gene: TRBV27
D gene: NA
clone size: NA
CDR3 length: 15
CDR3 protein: CASNSWDSFNEKLFF
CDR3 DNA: TGTGCCAGCAATTCTTGGGACTCCTTTAATGAAAAACTGTTTTTT

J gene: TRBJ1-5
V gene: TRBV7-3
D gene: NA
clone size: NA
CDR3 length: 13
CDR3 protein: CASSYRGGQPQHF
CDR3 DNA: TGTGCCAGCAGCTACCGGGGGGGACAGCCCCAGCATTTT

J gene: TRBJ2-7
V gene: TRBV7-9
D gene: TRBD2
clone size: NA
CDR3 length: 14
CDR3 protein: CASRRGAGDYEQYF
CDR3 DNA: TGTGCCAGCAGGAGGGGAGCGGGAGACTACGAGCAGTACTTC

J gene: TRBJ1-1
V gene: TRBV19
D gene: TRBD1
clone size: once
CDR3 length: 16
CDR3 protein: CASSITTGGMNTEAFF
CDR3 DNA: TGTGCCAGTAGTATAACTACAGGGGGTATGAACACTGAAGCTTTCTTT

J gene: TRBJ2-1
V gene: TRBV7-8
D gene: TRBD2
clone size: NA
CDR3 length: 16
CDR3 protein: CASSLAGLVSYNEQFF
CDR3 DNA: TGTGCCAGCAGCTTAGCGGGACTAGTCTCCTACAATGAGCAGTTCTTC

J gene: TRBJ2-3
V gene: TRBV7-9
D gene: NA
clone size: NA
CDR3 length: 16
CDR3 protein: CASSLVGRFSTDTQYF
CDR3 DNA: TGTGCCAGCAGCTTAGTGGGCAGATTTAGCACAGATACGCAGTATTTT

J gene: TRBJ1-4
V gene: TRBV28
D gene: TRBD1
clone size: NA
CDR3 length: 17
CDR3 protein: CASSPDYMTGRSEKLFF
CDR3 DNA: TGTGCCAGCAGCCCCGACTACATGACAGGGCGGAGTGAAAAACTGTTTTTT

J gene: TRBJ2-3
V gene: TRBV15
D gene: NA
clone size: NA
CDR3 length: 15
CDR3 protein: CATSSRGASTDTQYF
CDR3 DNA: TGTGCCACCAGCAGTCGTGGGGCTAGCACAGATACGCAGTATTTT

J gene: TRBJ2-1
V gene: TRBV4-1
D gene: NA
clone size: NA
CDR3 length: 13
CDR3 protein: CASSQDRDNEQFF
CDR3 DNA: TGCGCCAGCAGCCAAGATCGGGACAATGAGCAGTTCTTC

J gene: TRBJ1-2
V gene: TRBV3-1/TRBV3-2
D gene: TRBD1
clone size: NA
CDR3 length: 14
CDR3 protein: CASSQVGTGGGYTF
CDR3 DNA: TGTGCCAGCAGCCAAGTCGGGACAGGTGGTGGCTACACCTTC

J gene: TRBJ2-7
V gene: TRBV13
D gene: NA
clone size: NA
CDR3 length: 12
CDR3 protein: CASSFSLYEQYF
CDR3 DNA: TGTGCCAGCAGCTTTTCCCTCTACGAGCAGTACTTC

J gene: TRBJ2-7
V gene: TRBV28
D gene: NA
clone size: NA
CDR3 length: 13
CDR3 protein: CASSLAGAYEQYF
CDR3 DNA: TGTGCCAGCAGTTTAGCCGGGGCCTACGAGCAGTACTTC

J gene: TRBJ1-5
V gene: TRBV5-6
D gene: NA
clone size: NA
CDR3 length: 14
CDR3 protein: CASSSGQPNQPQHF
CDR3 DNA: TGTGCCAGCAGCTCAGGACAGCCAAATCAGCCCCAGCATTTT

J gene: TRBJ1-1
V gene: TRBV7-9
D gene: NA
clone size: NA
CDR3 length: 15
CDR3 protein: CASSLVVGGLGEAFF
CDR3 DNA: TGTGCCAGCAGTCTCGTGGTTGGGGGCTTGGGTGAAGCTTTCTTT

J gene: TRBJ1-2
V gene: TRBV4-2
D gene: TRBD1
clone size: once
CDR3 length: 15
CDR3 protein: CASSSRQGSNYGYTF
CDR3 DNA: TGTGCCAGCAGTTCTAGACAGGGGAGTAACTATGGCTACACCTTC

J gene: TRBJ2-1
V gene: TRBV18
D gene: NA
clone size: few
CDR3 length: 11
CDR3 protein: CASSPTVEQFF
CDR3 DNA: TGTGCCAGCTCACCAACGGTTGAGCAGTTCTTC

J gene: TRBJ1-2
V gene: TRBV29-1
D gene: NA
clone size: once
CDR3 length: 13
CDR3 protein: CSVDQGLNYGYTF
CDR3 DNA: TGCAGCGTTGACCAGGGACTTAACTATGGCTACACCTTC

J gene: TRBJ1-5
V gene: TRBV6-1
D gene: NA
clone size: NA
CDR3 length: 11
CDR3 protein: CASSDDQPQHF
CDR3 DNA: TGTGCCAGCAGTGACGATCAGCCCCAGCATTTT